The clone carrying this T cell receptor beta chain has just a few counts. The data derive from a study of blood T cell repertoires in COVID-19. Study information: Samples representing acute and convalescent COVID-19 were sourced from the United States, Italy and Spain. T cells, B-cell-depleted T cells, or PBMCs supplied cDNA or gDNA.

Per the study methods: How many nucleated cells were present was estimated from reference gene primer amplification. Sequencing used immunoSEQ multiplex PCR; TCRdb keeps in-frame clones, though not all of them. The V and J calls and the clone size are those of that table, but D and trimming were determined from the DNA. The profile shows under 200,000 clones, 70% to 90% of them singletons. CDR1 and CDR2 (germline): SQVTM, ANQGSEA. The CDR3 runs 11 residues. The V gene lost 4 bases and the J gene lost 3 bases, with 6 bases spanning the gap. The source is a woman over 75 with acute or convalescent COVID-19. The sample was peripheral blood. J is TRBJ1-2 and V is TRBV29-1; D is possibly TRBD1 (5 bases). The CDR3, as DNA: TGCAGCGTTGTAGGGGACTATGGCTACACCTTC. The encoded protein is CSVVGDYGYTF. The full variable domain, completed using reference TRBV29-1 and TRBJ1-2, is SAVISQKPSRDICQRGTSLTIQCQVDSQVTMMFWYRQQPGQSLTLIATANQGSEATYESGFVIDKFPISRPNLTFSTLTVSNMSPEDSSIYLCSVVGDYGYTFGSGTRLTVV.